Below, one TCR beta chain is given with its context. Its matching antigen is unknown. The record originates from a study of T cell responses to AZD1222 COVID-19 vaccine. Findings and limits, study-wide: The CD4 TCRs associated with vaccination extended across spike and predominated at 160-218 and 743-854.

Measured with immunoSEQ multiplex PCR; TCRdb has only the in-frame clones, and not every one. The data contain about 130,000 clones, 92% of them singletons. This CDR3 contains 15 residues. The germline V gene has CDR1 SGHAT and CDR2 FQDESV (reference sequence). After removal of 7 bases from V and 2 bases from J, the junction contained 7 bases not matched to a gene. The sequences come from peripheral blood, collected 28 days after the second AZD1222 dose. This TCR was recovered from an adult who received the AZD1222 COVID-19 vaccine. This chain joins TRBV11-1 and TRBJ2-1, with TRBD1 matching 8 bases. CDR3 in DNA: TGTGCCAGCACCCTTGGGACAGGTCCCTACAATGAGCAGTTCTTC. It specifies CASTLGTGPYNEQFF.